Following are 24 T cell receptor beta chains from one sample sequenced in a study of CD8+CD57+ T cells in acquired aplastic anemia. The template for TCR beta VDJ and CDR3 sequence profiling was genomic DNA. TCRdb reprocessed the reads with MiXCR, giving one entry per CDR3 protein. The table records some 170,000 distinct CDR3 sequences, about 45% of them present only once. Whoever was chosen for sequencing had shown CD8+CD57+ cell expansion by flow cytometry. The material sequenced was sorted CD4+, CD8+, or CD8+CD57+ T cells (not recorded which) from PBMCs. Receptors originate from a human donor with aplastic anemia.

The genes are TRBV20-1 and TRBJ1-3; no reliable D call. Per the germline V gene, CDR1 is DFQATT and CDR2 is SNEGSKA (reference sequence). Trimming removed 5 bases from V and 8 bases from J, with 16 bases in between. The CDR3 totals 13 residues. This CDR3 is CSAPRTEADTIYF. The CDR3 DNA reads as TGCAGTGCTCCCAGGACGGAGGCGGACACCATATATTTT.

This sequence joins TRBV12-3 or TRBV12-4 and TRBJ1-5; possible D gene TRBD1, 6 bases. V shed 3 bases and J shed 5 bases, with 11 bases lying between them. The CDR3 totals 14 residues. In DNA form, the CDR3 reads TGTGCCAGCAGTTTTTACAGGGCCCATCAGCCCCAGCATTTT. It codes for CASSFYRAHQPQHF.

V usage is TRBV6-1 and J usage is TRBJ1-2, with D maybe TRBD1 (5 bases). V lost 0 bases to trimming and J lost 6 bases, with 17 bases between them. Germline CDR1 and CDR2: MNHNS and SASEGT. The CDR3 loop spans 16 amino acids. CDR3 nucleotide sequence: TGTGCCAGCAGTGAAGCGCAAGAGGGACCGGGAGATGGCTACACCTTC. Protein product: CASSEAQEGPGDGYTF.

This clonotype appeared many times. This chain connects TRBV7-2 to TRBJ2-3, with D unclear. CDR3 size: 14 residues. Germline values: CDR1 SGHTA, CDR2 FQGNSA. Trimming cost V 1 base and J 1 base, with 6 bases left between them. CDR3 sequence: CASSLGLRTDTQYF. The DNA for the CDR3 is TGTGCCAGCAGCTTAGGGCTCCGCACAGATACGCAGTATTTT. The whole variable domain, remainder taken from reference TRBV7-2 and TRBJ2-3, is GAGVSQSPSNKVTEKGKDVELRCDPISGHTALYWYRQSLGQGLEFLIYFQGNSAPDKSGLPSDRFSAERTGGSVSTLTIQRTQQEDSAVYLCASSLGLRTDTQYFGPGTRLTVL.

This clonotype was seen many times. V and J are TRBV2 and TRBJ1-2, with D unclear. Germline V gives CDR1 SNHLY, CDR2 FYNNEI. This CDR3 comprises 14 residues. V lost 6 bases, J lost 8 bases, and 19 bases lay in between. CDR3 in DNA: TGTGCCAGCAGCCCCCCAGGCCAGTCGGGAGGCTACACCTTC. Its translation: CASSPPGQSGGYTF.

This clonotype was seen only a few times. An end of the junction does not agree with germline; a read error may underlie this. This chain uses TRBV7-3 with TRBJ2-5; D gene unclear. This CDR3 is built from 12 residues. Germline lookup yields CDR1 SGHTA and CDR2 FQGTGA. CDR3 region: CASSPLSETQYF. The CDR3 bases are TGTGCTAGCAGCCCGCTTTCAGAGACCCAGTACTTC.

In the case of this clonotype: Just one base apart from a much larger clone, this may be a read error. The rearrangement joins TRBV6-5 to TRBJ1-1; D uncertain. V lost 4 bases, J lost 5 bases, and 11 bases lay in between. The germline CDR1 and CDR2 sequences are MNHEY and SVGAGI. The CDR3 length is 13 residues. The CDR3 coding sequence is TGTGCCAGCAGTTTCCACACGGGGACTGAAGCTTTCTTT. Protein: CASSFHTGTEAFF.

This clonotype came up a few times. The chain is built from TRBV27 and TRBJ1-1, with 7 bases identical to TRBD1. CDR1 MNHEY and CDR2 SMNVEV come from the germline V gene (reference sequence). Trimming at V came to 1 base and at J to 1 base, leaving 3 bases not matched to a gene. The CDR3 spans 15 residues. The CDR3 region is CASSLFGTANTEAFF. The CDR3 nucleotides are TGTGCCAGCAGTTTATTCGGGACAGCGAACACTGAAGCTTTCTTT.

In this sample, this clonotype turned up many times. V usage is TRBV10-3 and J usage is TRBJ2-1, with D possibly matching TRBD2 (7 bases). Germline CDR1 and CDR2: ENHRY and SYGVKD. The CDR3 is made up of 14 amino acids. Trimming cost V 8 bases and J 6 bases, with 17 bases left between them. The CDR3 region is CAIQGQPGGNEQFF. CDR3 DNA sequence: TGTGCCATCCAAGGACAGCCGGGAGGCAATGAGCAGTTCTTC.

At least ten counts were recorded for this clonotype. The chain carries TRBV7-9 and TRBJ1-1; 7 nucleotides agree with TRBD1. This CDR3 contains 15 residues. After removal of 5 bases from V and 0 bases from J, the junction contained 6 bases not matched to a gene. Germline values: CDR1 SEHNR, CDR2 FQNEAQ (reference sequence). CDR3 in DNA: TGTGCCAGCAGCCTAGATGGGACAGTGAACACTGAAGCTTTCTTT. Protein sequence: CASSLDGTVNTEAFF.

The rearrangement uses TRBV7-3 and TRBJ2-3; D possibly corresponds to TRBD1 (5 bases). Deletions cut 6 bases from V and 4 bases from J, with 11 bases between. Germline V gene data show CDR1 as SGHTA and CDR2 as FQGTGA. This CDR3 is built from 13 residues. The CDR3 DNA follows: TGTGCCAGCAGTGAACAGGTGGCAGATACGCAGTATTTT. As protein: CASSEQVADTQYF.

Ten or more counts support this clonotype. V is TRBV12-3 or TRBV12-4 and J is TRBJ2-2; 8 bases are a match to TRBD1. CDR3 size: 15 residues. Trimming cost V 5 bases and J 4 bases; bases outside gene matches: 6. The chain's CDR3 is CASSPGGAVTGELFF. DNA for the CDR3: TGTGCCAGCAGTCCAGGGGGCGCGGTCACCGGGGAGCTGTTTTTT.

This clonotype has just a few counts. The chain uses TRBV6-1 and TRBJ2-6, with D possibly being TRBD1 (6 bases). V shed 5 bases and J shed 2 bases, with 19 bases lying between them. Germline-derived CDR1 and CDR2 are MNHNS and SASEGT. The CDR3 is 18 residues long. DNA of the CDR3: TGTGCCAGCAGTACCCGGCGGACAGCCGACCCTGGGGCCAACGTCCTGACTTTC. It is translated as CASSTRRTADPGANVLTF.

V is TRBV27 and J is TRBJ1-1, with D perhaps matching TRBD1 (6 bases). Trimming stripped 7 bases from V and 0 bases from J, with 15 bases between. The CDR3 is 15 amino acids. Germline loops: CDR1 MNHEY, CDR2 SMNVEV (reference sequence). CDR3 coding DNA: TGTGCCAGCACCCGAACGGGACACATGAACACTGAAGCTTTCTTT. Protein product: CASTRTGHMNTEAFF.

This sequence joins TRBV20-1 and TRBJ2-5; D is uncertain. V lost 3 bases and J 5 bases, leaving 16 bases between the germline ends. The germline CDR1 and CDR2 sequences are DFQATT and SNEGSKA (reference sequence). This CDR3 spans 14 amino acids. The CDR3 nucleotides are TGCAGTGCTAGTCGGGCCTCATCCATGGAGACCCAGTACTTC. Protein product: CSASRASSMETQYF.

The CDR3 sequence is CASSYSSPLAVTTRGQYF. In nucleotides, the CDR3 is TGTGCCAGCAGTTACTCCTCCCCACTAGCGGTTACTACGAGGGGGCAGTACTTC. This sequence joins TRBV6-2 or TRBV6-3 and TRBJ2-7, with 8 positions matching TRBD2. The length of the CDR3 is 18 residues. Unmatched junction bases numbered 19, after V lost 0 bases and J lost 9 bases. Germline V gene lookup returns CDR1 MNHEY and CDR2 SVGEGT.

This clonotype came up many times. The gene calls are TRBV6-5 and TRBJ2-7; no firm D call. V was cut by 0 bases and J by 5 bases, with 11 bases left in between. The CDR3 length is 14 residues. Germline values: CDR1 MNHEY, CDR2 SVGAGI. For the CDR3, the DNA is TGTGCCAGCAGTTACTCGAACCCCTCGCACGAGCAGTACTTC. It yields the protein CASSYSNPSHEQYF.

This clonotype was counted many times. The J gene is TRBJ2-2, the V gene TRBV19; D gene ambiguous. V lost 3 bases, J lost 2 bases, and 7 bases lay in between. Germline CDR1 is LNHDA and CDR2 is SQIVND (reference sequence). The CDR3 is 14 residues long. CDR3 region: CASSIVRNTGELFF. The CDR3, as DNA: TGTGCCAGTAGTATCGTTAGAAACACCGGGGAGCTGTTTTTT.

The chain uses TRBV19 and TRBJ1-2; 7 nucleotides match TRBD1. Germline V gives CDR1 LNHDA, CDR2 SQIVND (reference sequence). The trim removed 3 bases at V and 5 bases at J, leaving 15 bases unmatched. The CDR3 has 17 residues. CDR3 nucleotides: TGTGCCAGTAGTATCAAAGGTTGGGACAGTGAGGGATATGGCTACACCTTC. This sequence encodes CASSIKGWDSEGYGYTF.

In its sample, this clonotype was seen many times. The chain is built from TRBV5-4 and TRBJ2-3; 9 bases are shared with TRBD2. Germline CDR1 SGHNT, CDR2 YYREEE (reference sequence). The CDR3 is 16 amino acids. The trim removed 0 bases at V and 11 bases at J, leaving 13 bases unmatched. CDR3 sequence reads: CASSLGLAASLGGQYF. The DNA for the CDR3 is TGTGCCAGCAGCTTGGGACTAGCGGCTTCACTGGGGGGGCAGTATTTT. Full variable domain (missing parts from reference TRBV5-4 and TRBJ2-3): ETGVTQSPTHLIKTRGQQVTLRCSSQSGHNTVSWYQQALGQGPQFIFQYYREEENGRGNFPPRFSGLQFPNYSSELNVNALELDDSALYLCASSLGLAASLGGQYFGPGTRLTVL.

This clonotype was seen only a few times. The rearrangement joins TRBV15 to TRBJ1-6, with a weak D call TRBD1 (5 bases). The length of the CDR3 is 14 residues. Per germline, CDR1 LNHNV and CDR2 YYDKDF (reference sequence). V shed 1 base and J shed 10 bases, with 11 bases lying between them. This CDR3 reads CATSRGGALSPLHF. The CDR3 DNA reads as TGTGCCACCAGCAGAGGAGGGGCTCTATCACCCCTCCACTTT.

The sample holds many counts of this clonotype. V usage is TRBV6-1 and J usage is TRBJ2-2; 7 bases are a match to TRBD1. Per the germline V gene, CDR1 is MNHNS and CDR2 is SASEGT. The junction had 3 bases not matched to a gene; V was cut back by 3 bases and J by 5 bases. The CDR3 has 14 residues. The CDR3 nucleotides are TGTGCCAGCAGTGAGGGACAGCAAACCGGGGAGCTGTTTTTT. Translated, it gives CASSEGQQTGELFF.

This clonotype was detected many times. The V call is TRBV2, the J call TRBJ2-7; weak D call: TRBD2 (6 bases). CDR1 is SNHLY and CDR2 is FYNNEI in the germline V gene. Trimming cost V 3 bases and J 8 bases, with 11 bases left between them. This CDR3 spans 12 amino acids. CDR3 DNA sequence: TGTGCCAGCAGTGACACGGGAGACCAGCAGTACTTC. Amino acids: CASSDTGDQQYF.

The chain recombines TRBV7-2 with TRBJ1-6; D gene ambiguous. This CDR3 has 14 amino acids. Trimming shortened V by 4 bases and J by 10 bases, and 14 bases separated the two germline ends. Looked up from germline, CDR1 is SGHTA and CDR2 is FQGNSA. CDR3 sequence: CASSSGSIGSPLHF. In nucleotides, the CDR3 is TGTGCCAGCAGCTCCGGTAGCATAGGATCACCCCTCCACTTT.